This T cell receptor (beta chain) was observed in a study of blood T cell repertoires in COVID-19. Study details: The United States, Italy and Spain supplied acute and convalescent COVID-19 samples. T cells, B-cell-depleted T cells, or PBMCs provided the cDNA or gDNA that served as material.

Trimming removed 2 bases from V and 1 base from J, with 6 bases in between. CDR3 size: 15 residues. Germline lookup yields CDR1 MNHEY and CDR2 SVGAGI. In the source study's methods: Using reference gene primer amplification, nucleated cell counts were estimated. Generated by immunoSEQ multiplex PCR, the TCRdb table keeps only in-frame clones and is missing some. V and J calls and clone size come straight from that table; D and trimming were deduced from the DNA. The table shows roughly 87,000 clones, with about 91% occurring only once. The chain combines TRBV6-5 with TRBJ2-6, with D possibly being TRBD2 (6 bases). This TCR derives from a man in his sixties with acute or convalescent COVID-19. Material for sequencing was peripheral blood. In DNA form, the CDR3 reads TGTGCCAGCAGTTACGGGGGGTCTGGGGCCAACGTCCTGACTTTC. Translated, it gives CASSYGGSGANVLTF.